The 4 T cell receptor beta chains below were found in one sample sequenced in a study of a mutant IDH1 vaccine in newly diagnosed glioma. Sequencing was performed with immunoSEQ multiplex PCR; in TCRdb, only in-frame clones are kept and a portion is missing. Among 98,000 or so clones listed, around 90% were seen once. As to time point: baseline, week 1 (first vaccination visit). As for treatment: pre-vaccination baseline after standard-of-care therapy. This sample comprised PBMCs, obtained from a glioma patient treated with radiotherapy, temozolomide or both. Receptors were obtained from a woman aged 45-60 years with glioma.

CDR3 nucleotides: TGTGCCAGCAGCCTCTGGGGGTTTAATGAGCAGTTCTTC. Translated: CASSLWGFNEQFF. V gene TRBV9 combines with J gene TRBJ2-1, with D perhaps being TRBD1 or TRBD2 (5 bases each). The germline V and J ends were trimmed by 4 bases and 7 bases, with 12 bases remaining between them. The CDR3 consists of 13 residues. Germline loops: CDR1 SGDLS, CDR2 YYNGEE. The variable domain in full, with the rest retrieved from reference TRBV9 and TRBJ2-1, is DSGVTQTPKHLITATGQRVTLRCSPRSGDLSVYWYQQSLDQGLQFLIQYYNGEERAKGNILERFSAQQFPDLHSELNLSSLELGDSALYFCASSLWGFNEQFFGPGTRLTVL.

The chain carries TRBV7-9 and TRBJ1-1, with a tentative D call TRBD1 (5 bases). This CDR3 region has 13 residues. Trimming stripped 0 bases from V and 5 bases from J, with 7 bases between. CDR1 SEHNR and CDR2 FQNEAQ come from the germline V gene (reference sequence). CDR3 residues: CASSLAWGTEAFF. The DNA for the CDR3 is TGTGCCAGCAGCTTAGCCTGGGGGACTGAAGCTTTCTTT. The entire variable domain, with the rest obtained from reference TRBV7-9 and TRBJ1-1, is as follows: DTGVSQNPRHKITKRGQNVTFRCDPISEHNRLYWYRQTLGQGPEFLTYFQNEAQLEKSRLLSDRFSAERPKGSFSTLEIQRTEQGDSAMYLCASSLAWGTEAFFGQGTRLTVV.

CDR3 loop: CAWSVDGRGTQYF. The CDR3 coding sequence is TGTGCCTGGAGTGTGGACGGGAGGGGGACCCAGTACTTC. The genes are TRBV30 and TRBJ2-5, with 8 bases lining up with TRBD2. V lost 0 bases to trimming and J lost 7 bases; unmatched junction nucleotides: 4. The CDR3 runs 13 residues. Germline CDR1 is GTSNPN and CDR2 is SVGIG (reference sequence).

The V call is TRBV28, the J call TRBJ2-1, with D maybe TRBD2 (5 bases). Looked up from germline, CDR1 is MDHEN and CDR2 is SYDVKM. The CDR3 covers 17 residues. Trimming removed 2 bases at V and 0 bases at J, with 14 bases between. The CDR3 DNA sequence: TGTGCCAGCAGTTTACCTAGCCTCATGAGCTCCTACAATGAGCAGTTCTTC. It is translated as CASSLPSLMSSYNEQFF.